This TCR beta chain comes out of a study of cytomegalovirus exposure and HLA in healthy donors. Points from the study as a whole: Most CMV-associated TCR beta chains were later found to appear HLA-restricted. Fewer N-insertions than the roughly 670-donor mean were reportedly shown by an Asian-associated ancestry cluster in a later analysis. Previous analysis showed most TCR beta V segments were productive about 90% or about 30% of the time. Highest at DRB1 and lowest at HLA-C, TCR association rates differed among HLA loci in a later analysis.

With regard to this clone: Its specificity is unknown.

It was with 60 Vbeta and 13 Jbeta primers that the PCR ran. Repertoires were generated with immunoSEQ multiplex PCR, while TCRdb's copy carries only in-frame clones and drops some. The data contain 150,000 to 250,000 clones, 75% to 85% of them singletons. CDR3 length: 15 amino acids. Germline loops: CDR1 SGHNT, CDR2 YYREEE (reference sequence). V lost 3 bases and J lost 2; bases outside the gene matches: 7. This receptor was taken from a woman in her fifties or sixties in good health and CMV-seropositive. The chain links TRBV5-4 to TRBJ2-7; 8 bases are a match to TRBD1. The specimen sequenced was PBMCs. CDR3 region: CASSSGQGATYEQYF. The CDR3 DNA reads as TGTGCCAGCAGCTCCGGACAGGGAGCAACCTACGAGCAGTACTTC.